This TCR beta chain was obtained from a study of tumor and adjacent non-tumor tissue in lung cancer. The study's findings and limits: Compared with tumor, normal lung showed significantly lower TCR diversity.

CDR1 DFQATT and CDR2 SNEGSKA come from the germline V gene (reference sequence). This CDR3 contains 11 residues. On this clonotype itself: Its antigen is undetermined. The germline gene is not matched at one end of the junction; a read error may be the cause.

The template was RNA from unsorted bulk tissue. The library came from three nested PCR rounds adapted from ARM-PCR protocols. MiXCR, run by TCRdb on the multiplex PCR reads, gives a single entry per CDR3 protein. The sample includes about 200,000 distinct CDR3 sequences, 60% to 85% of them seen just once. The chain couples TRBV20-1 to TRBJ2-7; D is uncertain. The sequence was obtained from a man aged 60 to 69 with non-small cell lung cancer. Material: lung tumor tissue. This CDR3 is CGARGDYEQYF. In DNA form, the CDR3 reads TGCGGTGCTAGAGGTGACTACGAGCAGTACTTC.